The entry that follows covers one TCR beta chain sequence. The data originate from a study of blood T cell repertoires in COVID-19. The overall study: Samples of COVID-19 (acute and convalescent) were obtained from the United States, Italy and Spain. The analysed material was cDNA or gDNA that came from T cells, B-cell-depleted T cells, or PBMCs.

Per the original methods: Amplification of reference gene primers was used by the study to estimate nucleated cell counts. Data came from immunoSEQ multiplex PCR; TCRdb stores just in-frame clones and leaves some out. V and J calls and clone size are copied from that table; D and trimming were computed from the DNA. The sample gives just over 650,000 clones, around 89% of which show up once; under 0.3% is in the top ten. Germline lookup yields CDR1 SGHRS and CDR2 YFSETQ. There are 15 residues in the CDR3. V was trimmed by 0 bases and J by 1 base, leaving 11 bases between them. This clonotype was sampled from a woman younger than 30 with acute or convalescent COVID-19. Input material: peripheral blood. This sequence joins TRBV5-1 and TRBJ2-7; perhaps TRBD1 as D (5 bases). The CDR3 spells CASSLEGPRSYEQYF. The CDR3 DNA reads TGCGCCAGCAGCTTGGAGGGGCCCCGGTCCTACGAGCAGTACTTC.